This TCR beta chain was sequenced during a study of cytomegalovirus exposure and HLA in healthy donors. About the research overall: Researchers found that around 80% of fewer than 450 genotyped donors fell within the Caucasian-associated ancestry cluster. Study-wide results and limits: It was reported in a later analysis that an Asian-associated ancestry cluster showed fewer N-insertions than the approximately 690-donor mean. For most TCR beta V segments, an earlier analysis put the productive rate at about 87% or about 30% of the time.

Trimming removed 6 bases from V and 1 base from J, with 3 bases in between. The V gene's germline CDR1 is MDHEN and CDR2 SYDVKM. CDR3 length: 11 amino acids. This clone occurred a few times. What it binds is not known. Primers for the PCR totalled 60 Vbeta and 13 Jbeta. This table comes from immunoSEQ multiplex PCR, and its TCRdb copy is limited to in-frame clones, with some not included. In the table there are over 150,000 clones, 80% to 85% of which are singletons. The sequence was obtained from a human donor in good health. Material: PBMCs. V and J are TRBV28 and TRBJ1-1; no clear D. CDR3 nucleotides: TGTGCCAGCAGCGGGAACACTGAAGCTTTCTTT. Protein: CASSGNTEAFF.